This TCR beta chain is drawn from a study of blood T cell repertoires in COVID-19. Study overall: Collection of acute and convalescent COVID-19 samples took place in the United States, Italy and Spain. PBMCs, B-cell-depleted T cells, or T cells were the source of the cDNA or gDNA that made up the material.

In the original workflow: Amplification of reference gene primers was used by the study to estimate nucleated cell counts. Libraries were prepared by immunoSEQ multiplex PCR; TCRdb keeps only in-frame clonotypes and omits some of them. V and J calls and clone size are copied from that table; D and trimming were computed from the DNA. The table records 120,000 or so clones, 88% of them present only once. The sequence derives from a man aged 50 to 59 with acute or convalescent COVID-19. The sample comprised peripheral blood.

CDR3 sequence reads: CASSEGPGEGHEQYF. The DNA of the CDR3 is TGTGCCAGCAGTGAAGGCCCGGGAGAAGGCCACGAGCAGTACTTC. This rearrangement joins TRBV6-1 to TRBJ2-7; tentatively, D is TRBD2 (6 bases). V was clipped by 1 base and J by 5 bases, with 15 bases between them. Germline CDR1 and CDR2: MNHNS and SASEGT. The CDR3 has 15 amino acids.